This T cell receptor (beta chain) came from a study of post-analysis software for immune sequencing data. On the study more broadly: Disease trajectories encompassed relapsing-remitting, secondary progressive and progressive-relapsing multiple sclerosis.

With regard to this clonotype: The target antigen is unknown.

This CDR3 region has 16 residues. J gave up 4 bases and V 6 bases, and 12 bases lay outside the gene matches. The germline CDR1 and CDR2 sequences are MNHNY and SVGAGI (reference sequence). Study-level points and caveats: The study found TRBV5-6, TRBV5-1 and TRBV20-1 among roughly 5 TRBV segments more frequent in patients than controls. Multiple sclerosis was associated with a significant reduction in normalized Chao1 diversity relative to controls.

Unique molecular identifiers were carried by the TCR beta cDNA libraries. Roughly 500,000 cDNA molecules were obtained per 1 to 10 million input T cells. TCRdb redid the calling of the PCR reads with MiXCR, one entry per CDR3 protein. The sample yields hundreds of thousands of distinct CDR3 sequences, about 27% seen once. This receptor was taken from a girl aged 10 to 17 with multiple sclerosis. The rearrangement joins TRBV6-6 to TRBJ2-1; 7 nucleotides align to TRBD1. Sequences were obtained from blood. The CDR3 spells CASSDTIGTDYNEQFF. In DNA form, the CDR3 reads TGTGCCAGCAGCGACACCATAGGGACAGATTACAATGAGCAGTTCTTC.